This T cell receptor (beta chain) was obtained from a study of memory CD4+ T cells and cytomegalovirus serostatus. Using immunoSEQ multiplex PCR, the repertoire was profiled, and TCRdb retains in-frame clones only, with some absent. Of more than 45,000 clones in the sample, approximately 83% were seen once. The sort gate was single viable CD3+CD4+CD8-CD45RO+ cells for memory CD4+ T cells. Serum IgG to CMV pp150, pp28, p38 and p52 defined serostatus. The CDR3 contains 16 residues. The V gene's germline CDR1 is LNHNV and CDR2 YYDKDF (reference sequence). With 5 bases removed from V and 3 bases from J, the gap between germline ends came to 17 bases.

The specimen sequenced was memory CD4+ T cells from blood. V usage is TRBV15 and J usage is TRBJ1-3; the D gene is possibly TRBD1 (5 bases). This sequence was found in an adult in good health and CMV-seronegative. CDR3 amino acids: CATSDPQGIGGNTIYF. Written as DNA, the CDR3 is TGTGCCACCAGCGATCCTCAGGGAATCGGTGGAAACACCATATATTTT.